Presented here are 21 T cell receptor beta chains from one specimen sequenced in a study of control samples from healthy donors and cancer patients. Repertoires were generated with immunoSEQ multiplex PCR, while TCRdb's copy carries only in-frame clones and drops some. The data hold some 57,000 clones, with around 97% observed a single time. The specimen sequenced was blood. The receptors originated from a woman in her thirties in good health.

The chain couples TRBV5-6 to TRBJ2-5, with 10 bases that match TRBD2. With 0 bases clipped from V and 2 bases from J, the junction kept 10 bases outside the gene matches. The CDR3 sequence is 18 residues long. Germline values: CDR1 SGHDT, CDR2 YYEEEE. The CDR3 loop is CASSLGGPTSGPQETQYF. The CDR3 DNA reads TGTGCCAGCAGCTTGGGGGGCCCGACTAGCGGGCCTCAAGAGACCCAGTACTTC.

The DNA for the CDR3 is TGTGCCAGCAGGGGGGGGCGGGACTCCTACGAGCAGTACTTC. Encoded protein: CASRGGRDSYEQYF. This chain links TRBV2 with TRBJ2-7, with TRBD2 as a possible D gene (7 bases). Germline CDR1 SNHLY, CDR2 FYNNEI. The CDR3 sequence is 14 residues long. Trimming pared 6 bases from V and 0 bases from J, leaving 12 bases between.

The chain couples TRBV2 to TRBJ1-6; D not certain. The CDR3 consists of 16 residues. V lost 6 bases and J 0 bases, leaving 12 bases between the germline ends. Per germline, CDR1 SNHLY and CDR2 FYNNEI. The DNA of the CDR3 is TGTGCCAGCAGAGCCGGAAGCAGCTCCTATAATTCACCCCTCCACTTT. Translated: CASRAGSSSYNSPLHF. Looking up the rest from reference TRBV2 and TRBJ1-6 gives the full variable domain: EPEVTQTPSHQVTQMGQEVILRCVPISNHLYFYWYRQILGQKVEFLVSFYNNEISEKSEIFDDQFSVERPDGSNFTLKIRSTKLEDSAMYFCASRAGSSSYNSPLHFGNGTRLTVT.

This chain links TRBV6-5 with TRBJ1-1; TRBD1 agrees at 8 bases. This CDR3 spans 13 amino acids. Germline CDR1 is MNHEY and CDR2 is SVGAGI. J was trimmed by 0 bases and V by 8 bases; bases with no gene match: 2. For the CDR3, the DNA is TGTGCCAGCGGACAGGGCGTGAACACTGAAGCTTTCTTT. It is translated as CASGQGVNTEAFF.

About this clone: The junction does not match germline at one end; this may be a read error. As DNA, the CDR3 is TGTGCCAGCAGCATAGCGGGAGGGGGCGAGCAGTTCTTC. Protein product: CASSIAGGGEQFF. The chain is built from TRBV7-9 and TRBJ2-1; 11 bases are a match to TRBD2. Germline V lookup: CDR1 SEHNR, CDR2 FQNEAQ (reference sequence). The CDR3 has 13 amino acids.

The chain links TRBV5-1 to TRBJ2-1; possible D gene TRBD1, 5 bases. The germline gives CDR1 SGHRS, CDR2 YFSETQ. The CDR3 is made up of 15 amino acids. V lost 2 bases and J 6 bases, leaving 15 bases between the germline ends. Here the CDR3 reads CASSFRQGTVNEQFF. The CDR3 nucleotides are TGCGCCAGCAGCTTCAGGCAGGGTACAGTCAATGAGCAGTTCTTC.

V and J are TRBV19 and TRBJ2-1; TRBD2 aligns across 7 bases. The V gene end was trimmed by 8 bases and the J gene end by 5 bases; junction bases not matched to a gene: 12. Germline CDR1 LNHDA, CDR2 SQIVND (reference sequence). The CDR3 totals 15 residues. The DNA of the CDR3 is TGTGCCAGTCATATGGGGGGGAGGGGCCACAATGAGCAGTTCTTC. Its translation: CASHMGGRGHNEQFF.

J is TRBJ2-1 and V is TRBV3-1 (or the pseudogene TRBV3-2); unclear D gene. Germline V lookup: CDR1 LGHDT, CDR2 YNNKEL (reference sequence). This CDR3 has 14 residues. V was trimmed by 5 bases and J by 7 bases, leaving 15 bases between them. Here the CDR3 DNA reads TGTGCCAGCAGCGCTGTGGCTGGCCTAAATGAGCAGTTCTTC. Residues: CASSAVAGLNEQFF.

The CDR3 reads CASSPEGTAQYGYTF. DNA of the CDR3: TGTGCCAGCAGTCCCGAGGGGACAGCGCAATATGGCTACACCTTC. The chain joins TRBV28 to TRBJ1-2, with 7 bases aligning to TRBD1. Germline values: CDR1 MDHEN, CDR2 SYDVKM. The V and J ends lost 5 bases and 5 bases, in that order; junction bases with no gene match: 11. The CDR3 covers 15 residues.

The chain employs TRBV14 and TRBJ1-1; D unclear. The CDR3 sequence is 12 residues long. CDR1 and CDR2 from the germline V gene are SGHDN and FVKESK. V lost 6 bases and J 0 bases, leaving 5 bases between the germline ends. The CDR3 is CASSIMNTEAFF. The CDR3 region has the DNA TGTGCCAGCAGTATCATGAACACTGAAGCTTTCTTT.

The genes are TRBV27 and TRBJ1-4; 7 bases are shared with TRBD1. V shed 2 bases and J 3 bases; nucleotides not matched to a gene: 6. Germline V gene lookup returns CDR1 MNHEY and CDR2 SMNVEV (reference sequence). This CDR3 is 16 amino acids long. This chain's CDR3 is CASSLGTGASNEKLFF. For the CDR3, the DNA is TGTGCCAGCAGTTTAGGAACAGGGGCGTCTAATGAAAAACTGTTTTTT.

This chain connects TRBV3-1 (or the pseudogene TRBV3-2) to TRBJ1-4; D not resolved. This CDR3 contains 15 residues. Germline-derived CDR1 and CDR2 are LGHDT and YNNKEL (reference sequence). V was shortened by 0 bases and J by 3 bases, with 8 bases between the two germline ends. The CDR3 reads CASSQERAANEKLFF. CDR3 DNA: TGTGCCAGCAGCCAAGAAAGGGCTGCTAATGAAAAACTGTTTTTT.

The V call is TRBV11-2, the J call TRBJ1-2; D uncertain. Trimming left V 5 bases short and J 4 bases short, with 17 bases between. The CDR3 loop spans 15 amino acids. Germline V lookup: CDR1 SGHAT, CDR2 FQNNGV. CDR3 loop: CASSLPQTRSYGYTF. In nucleotides, the CDR3 is TGTGCCAGCAGCCTCCCCCAGACAAGATCCTATGGCTACACCTTC. Filled out from reference TRBV11-2 and TRBJ1-2, the complete variable domain reads EAGVAQSPRYKIIEKRQSVAFWCNPISGHATLYWYQQILGQGPKLLIQFQNNGVVDDSQLPKDRFSAERLKGVDSTLKIQPAKLEDSAVYLCASSLPQTRSYGYTFGSGTRLTVV.

The gene calls are TRBV2 and TRBJ2-2, with D perhaps matching TRBD1 (6 bases). This CDR3 is 15 amino acids long. V was trimmed by 5 bases and J by 0 bases, leaving 10 bases between them. Germline CDR1 SNHLY, CDR2 FYNNEI. The CDR3 DNA reads as TGTGCCAGCAGTATTTGGACAGCGAACACCGGGGAGCTGTTTTTT. Protein product: CASSIWTANTGELFF.

The chain has TRBV5-5 and TRBJ1-1, with 9 bases matching TRBD1. This CDR3 region has 13 residues. V shed 4 bases, J shed 9 bases, and the junction held 7 bases outside the gene matches. The V gene's germline CDR1 is SGHKS and CDR2 YYEKEE (reference sequence). The CDR3 spells CASSGTGTRQAFF. The CDR3, as DNA: TGTGCCAGCAGCGGGACAGGGACAAGACAAGCTTTCTTT.

The V call is TRBV9, the J call TRBJ1-5; D is unclear. Germline assignment: CDR1 SGDLS and CDR2 YYNGEE. CDR3 length: 15 amino acids. V was shortened by 0 bases and J by 5 bases, with 12 bases between the two germline ends. This CDR3 is CASSVDGRVHQPQHF. For the CDR3, the DNA is TGTGCCAGCAGCGTAGATGGAAGGGTACATCAGCCCCAGCATTTT.

The chain couples TRBV3-1 (or the pseudogene TRBV3-2) to TRBJ1-4; 7 nucleotides line up with TRBD1. V lost 4 bases, J lost 4 bases, and 6 bases stayed unmatched. This CDR3 has 15 amino acids. Germline lookup yields CDR1 LGHDT and CDR2 YNNKEL (reference sequence). CDR3 DNA: TGTGCCAGCAGCCGGGAGGGGGCTGGTAATGAAAAACTGTTTTTT. It specifies CASSREGAGNEKLFF.

The chain uses TRBV2 and TRBJ1-5; tentatively, D is TRBD1 (5 bases). The CDR3 consists of 13 residues. Germline V lookup: CDR1 SNHLY, CDR2 FYNNEI. The V gene lost 6 bases and the J gene lost 2 bases, with 8 bases spanning the gap. In DNA, the CDR3 is TGTGCCAGCAGGGAACAGGGCAATCAGCCCCAGCATTTT. Translation gives CASREQGNQPQHF.

The chain employs TRBV19 and TRBJ1-2; possibly TRBD1 for D (5 bases). V was pared by 5 bases and J by 0 bases, with 13 bases between. Germline CDR1 and CDR2: LNHDA and SQIVND (reference sequence). There are 15 residues in the CDR3. The DNA of the CDR3 is TGTGCCAGTAGTCCCCGGGACGCCGCTAACTATGGCTACACCTTC. Translating it yields CASSPRDAANYGYTF.

In its sample, this clone was seen a few times. The rearrangement joins TRBV6-4 to TRBJ2-3; TRBD2 matches at 10 bases. This CDR3 contains 16 residues. The V gene's germline CDR1 is MRHNA and CDR2 SNTAGT. V was clipped by 2 bases and J by 0 bases; unmatched bases: 2. The CDR3 coding sequence is TGTGCCAGCAGTGACCAGACTAGCGGGAGCACAGATACGCAGTATTTT. Translating it yields CASSDQTSGSTDTQYF.

V gene TRBV5-1 combines with J gene TRBJ1-1, with D perhaps TRBD1 (5 bases). The CDR3 is 14 residues long. Germline-derived CDR1 and CDR2 are SGHRS and YFSETQ. V was trimmed by 0 bases and J by 4 bases, leaving 10 bases between them. CDR3 nucleotides: TGCGCCAGCAGCTTGGGAGGCGGGGGCACTGAAGCTTTCTTT. Residues: CASSLGGGGTEAFF.